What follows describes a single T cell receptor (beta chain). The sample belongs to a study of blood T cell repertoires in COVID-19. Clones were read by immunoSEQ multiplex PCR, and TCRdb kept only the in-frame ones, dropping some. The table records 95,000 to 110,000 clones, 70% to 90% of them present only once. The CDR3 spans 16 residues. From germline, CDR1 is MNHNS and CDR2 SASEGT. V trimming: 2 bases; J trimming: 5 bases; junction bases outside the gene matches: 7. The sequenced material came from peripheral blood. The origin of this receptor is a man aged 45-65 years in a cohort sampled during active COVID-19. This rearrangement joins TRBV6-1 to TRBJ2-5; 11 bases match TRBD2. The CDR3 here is CASSESLAGGRETQYF. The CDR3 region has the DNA TGTGCCAGCAGTGAAAGTTTAGCGGGGGGGCGTGAGACCCAGTACTTC.